Listed below are T cell receptor beta chains from one sample, sequenced in a study of T cell responses to AZD1222 COVID-19 vaccine. Measured with immunoSEQ multiplex PCR; TCRdb has only the in-frame clones, and not every one. The sample includes about 140,000 clones, more than 70% of them seen just once. This specimen consisted of peripheral blood, obtained 28 days after the second AZD1222 dose. These receptors all come from an adult who received the AZD1222 COVID-19 vaccine. Both conserved end residues are part of each CDR3. The order of the fields is clone size, D gene, J gene, V gene, CDR3 DNA, CDR3 protein. D genes are given only for firm matches. Expanded clones are given a class, and other clones once, few, many or no size at all.

clone_size: -
d_call: -
j_call: TRBJ1-1
v_call: TRBV6-5
cdr3_nt: TGTGCCAGCAGGACAGTGAATCCCACTGAAGCTTTCTTT
cdr3_aa: CASRTVNPTEAFF

clone_size: -
d_call: -
j_call: TRBJ2-7
v_call: TRBV5-5
cdr3_nt: TGTGCCAGCAGCCAACGGACTCAGCCTAATGAGCAGTACTTC
cdr3_aa: CASSQRTQPNEQYF

clone_size: once
d_call: TRBD1
j_call: TRBJ1-2
v_call: TRBV19
cdr3_nt: TGTGCCAGTTCCGCGGCAGGGGGCGCGTATCTCTATGGCTACACCTTC
cdr3_aa: CASSAAGGAYLYGYTF

clone_size: -
d_call: TRBD1
j_call: TRBJ1-2
v_call: TRBV5-1
cdr3_nt: TGCGCCAGCAGCCCCACACCCCAACAGGGGAACTATGGCTACACCTTC
cdr3_aa: CASSPTPQQGNYGYTF

clone_size: -
d_call: TRBD1
j_call: TRBJ2-4
v_call: TRBV30
cdr3_nt: TGTGCCTGGAGTGATGGACAGGAAAACATTCAGTACTTC
cdr3_aa: CAWSDGQENIQYF

clone_size: -
d_call: -
j_call: TRBJ1-2
v_call: TRBV5-8
cdr3_nt: TGTGCCAGCAGCTTGGGTGGGGCAGGCAGCTATGGCTACACCTTC
cdr3_aa: CASSLGGAGSYGYTF

clone_size: -
d_call: -
j_call: TRBJ2-5
v_call: TRBV27
cdr3_nt: TGTGCCAGCAGCTTGGGAGGGACCCAGTACTTC
cdr3_aa: CASSLGGTQYF

clone_size: few
d_call: TRBD1
j_call: TRBJ2-1
v_call: TRBV27
cdr3_nt: TGTGCCAGCAGTTTCGGGACAGCTCACAATGAGCAGTTCTTC
cdr3_aa: CASSFGTAHNEQFF

clone_size: -
d_call: TRBD2
j_call: TRBJ2-5
v_call: TRBV7-2
cdr3_nt: TGTGCCAGCAGCTTAGGGGGGACTACGGAGACCCAGTACTTC
cdr3_aa: CASSLGGTTETQYF

clone_size: -
d_call: TRBD1
j_call: TRBJ1-2
v_call: TRBV6-2/TRBV6-3
cdr3_nt: TGTGCCAGCAGTTCTACACTAACAGGGGTTCATGGCTACACCTTC
cdr3_aa: CASSSTLTGVHGYTF

clone_size: -
d_call: -
j_call: TRBJ2-2
v_call: TRBV5-1
cdr3_nt: TGCGCCAGCACCACGACGGCAGGGGCGTCGGAGCTGTTTTTT
cdr3_aa: CASTTTAGASELFF

clone_size: -
d_call: -
j_call: TRBJ1-4
v_call: TRBV11-2
cdr3_nt: TGTGCCAGCAGCTTAGAAGGCCACTGGAATGAAAAACTGTTTTTT
cdr3_aa: CASSLEGHWNEKLFF

clone_size: -
d_call: -
j_call: TRBJ1-2
v_call: TRBV28
cdr3_nt: TGTGCCAGCAGAGTGCCCAGCCGTGGAGGCTACACCTTC
cdr3_aa: CASRVPSRGGYTF

clone_size: -
d_call: TRBD1
j_call: TRBJ2-5
v_call: TRBV5-5
cdr3_nt: TGTGCCAGCAGCAACCGACAGGGTCAGACCCAGTACTTC
cdr3_aa: CASSNRQGQTQYF

clone_size: -
d_call: TRBD2
j_call: TRBJ2-7
v_call: TRBV5-4
cdr3_nt: TGTGCCAGCAGCTCGCCGGGACTACGATACGAGCAGTACTTC
cdr3_aa: CASSSPGLRYEQYF

clone_size: -
d_call: TRBD2
j_call: TRBJ2-1
v_call: TRBV28
cdr3_nt: TGTGCCAGCACCCCCACTAGCGGGGGGTACAATGAGCAGTTCTTC
cdr3_aa: CASTPTSGGYNEQFF

clone_size: -
d_call: TRBD2
j_call: TRBJ2-5
v_call: TRBV15
cdr3_nt: TGTGCCACCAGCAGAGACCCGGTGGGAGGGCCCGGGAGTCGGGAGACCCAGTACTTC
cdr3_aa: CATSRDPVGGPGSRETQYF

clone_size: once
d_call: -
j_call: TRBJ1-5
v_call: TRBV4-3
cdr3_nt: TGCGCCCCCCTGGGTGACAGGCTAAAAGCGGCACACAATCAGCCCCAGCATTTT
cdr3_aa: CAPLGDRLKAAHNQPQHF

clone_size: once
d_call: -
j_call: TRBJ1-3
v_call: TRBV12-5
cdr3_nt: TGTGCTAGTGGATTCTCCGCGCATGTCAGTGGGTTCTCTGGAAACACCATATATTTT
cdr3_aa: CASGFSAHVSGFSGNTIYF

clone_size: -
d_call: -
j_call: TRBJ2-2
v_call: TRBV3-1/TRBV3-2
cdr3_nt: TGTGCCAGCAGACGGACATTGAACACCGGGGAGCTGTTTTTT
cdr3_aa: CASRRTLNTGELFF

clone_size: once
d_call: -
j_call: TRBJ1-2
v_call: TRBV29-1
cdr3_nt: TGCAGCGTTAGTCTTACGGACCCGGGGGGTGGCTACACCTTC
cdr3_aa: CSVSLTDPGGGYTF

clone_size: -
d_call: TRBD1
j_call: TRBJ1-1
v_call: TRBV29-1
cdr3_nt: TGCAGCGAGAGGACAGGGGGAACTGAAGCTTTCTTT
cdr3_aa: CSERTGGTEAFF

clone_size: -
d_call: TRBD2
j_call: TRBJ2-2
v_call: TRBV5-1
cdr3_nt: TGCGCCAGCAGCTTGGCCGGGGGGACCGGGGAGCTGTTTTTT
cdr3_aa: CASSLAGGTGELFF